This is a list of T cell receptor beta chains from one sample in a study of T cell changes during pregnancy in multiple sclerosis. The table came from immunoSEQ multiplex PCR; TCRdb's copy has only in-frame clones and leaves some out. The data contain 40,000 to 50,000 clones, about 90% of them singletons. The specimen was CD8+ T cells from peripheral blood mononuclear cells, collected after pregnancy. The receptors shown here come from a female donor with multiple sclerosis, enrolled in a pregnancy study. Each CDR3 is given with its conserved first and last residue. Fields, in order: V gene, D gene, J gene, CDR3 protein, CDR3 DNA. D genes are given only for firm matches.

>TRBV7-8|TRBD2|TRBJ2-3
CASSPTSGGYTDTQYF
TGTGCCAGCAGCCCAACTAGCGGGGGATACACAGATACGCAGTATTTT
>TRBV14|-|TRBJ1-2
CASSPGTNYGYTF
TGTGCCAGCAGTCCGGGGACTAACTATGGCTACACCTTC
>TRBV4-1|-|TRBJ2-3
CASSQVWSVSTDTQYF
TGCGCCAGCAGCCAAGTTTGGAGCGTTAGCACAGATACGCAGTATTTT
>TRBV6-6|TRBD1|TRBJ1-2
CASSYTGQGNSGYTF
TGTGCCAGCAGTTACACCGGACAGGGGAATTCTGGCTACACCTTC
>TRBV6-1|-|TRBJ1-1
CASSAEAGHTEAFF
TGTGCCAGCAGTGCTGAAGCAGGTCACACTGAAGCTTTCTTT
>TRBV7-6|-|TRBJ1-1
CASSLEAGYLGFTEAFF
TGTGCCAGCAGCTTAGAGGCAGGGTACCTGGGCTTCACTGAAGCTTTCTTT
>TRBV5-6|-|TRBJ1-1
CASSLRDNTEAFF
TGTGCCAGCAGCTTGCGGGATAACACTGAAGCTTTCTTT
>TRBV5-1|TRBD2|TRBJ2-5
CASSISSGGYQETQYF
TGCGCCAGCAGCATCTCCAGCGGGGGTTACCAAGAGACCCAGTACTTC
>TRBV4-2|-|TRBJ2-3
CASSQVGGGYTDTQYF
TGTGCCAGCAGCCAAGTCGGGGGTGGTTACACAGATACGCAGTATTTT
>TRBV21-1|-|TRBJ1-5
CASSKEAGAGNQPQHF
TGTGCCAGCAGCAAAGAGGCGGGGGCGGGCAATCAGCCCCAGCATTTT
>TRBV7-2|TRBD2|TRBJ2-7
CASSYGGAAYEQYF
TGTGCCAGCAGCTACGGGGGGGCCGCGTACGAGCAGTACTTC
>TRBV7-9|-|TRBJ1-1
CASSLFDTNTEAFF
TGTGCCAGCAGCTTATTTGATACTAACACTGAAGCTTTCTTT
>TRBV28|TRBD2|TRBJ2-5
CASSLGGGGSVQETQYF
TGTGCCAGCAGTTTAGGGGGTGGCGGGAGTGTCCAAGAGACCCAGTACTTC
>TRBV7-9|TRBD1|TRBJ2-7
CASSLSLDRWYEQYF
TGTGCCAGCAGCTTATCCTTGGACAGGTGGTACGAGCAGTACTTC
>TRBV7-6|-|TRBJ2-3
CASSLEGRGEADTQYF
TGTGCCAGCAGCTTAGAAGGTCGAGGAGAGGCAGATACGCAGTATTTT
>TRBV15|-|TRBJ1-3
CATSRDRRGLYF
TGTGCCACCAGCAGAGATCGCAGGGGTTTATATTTT
>TRBV6-4|TRBD1|TRBJ2-7
CASRSGTGPYEQYF
TGTGCCAGCAGGTCCGGGACAGGTCCTTACGAGCAGTACTTC
>TRBV30|-|TRBJ2-2
CACHRDTGELFF
TGTGCCTGTCACAGGGACACCGGGGAGCTGTTTTTT
>TRBV6-1|TRBD2|TRBJ2-5
CASRVTVGGETQYF
TGTGCCAGCAGGGTGACAGTGGGGGGGGAGACCCAGTACTTC
>TRBV19|-|TRBJ1-2
CASSPPQVNYGYTF
TGTGCCAGTAGTCCCCCGCAGGTCAACTATGGCTACACCTTC
>TRBV7-9|TRBD1|TRBJ2-6
CASSKDRELLGANVLTF
TGTGCCAGCAGCAAGGACAGGGAGCTATTGGGGGCCAACGTCCTGACTTTC
>TRBV29-1|-|TRBJ2-7
CSVVGGFQEQYF
TGCAGCGTTGTAGGAGGATTTCAGGAGCAGTACTTC
>TRBV7-8|-|TRBJ1-2
CASSRGDGYTF
TGTGCCAGCAGCCGGGGAGATGGCTACACCTTC
>TRBV11-2|-|TRBJ1-4
CASSSLTTGLGVNEKLFF
TGTGCCAGCAGCTCATTAACCACAGGGTTGGGCGTGAATGAAAAACTGTTTTTT
>TRBV27|-|TRBJ2-7
CASKGSSYEQYF
TGTGCCAGCAAGGGGTCCTCCTACGAGCAGTACTTC
>TRBV5-4|TRBD2|TRBJ2-2
CASSLGLADHLTPNTGELFF
TGTGCCAGCAGCTTGGGACTAGCGGATCACCTTACCCCGAACACCGGGGAGCTGTTTTTT
>TRBV11-2|TRBD1|TRBJ1-1
CASSKGTGGYTEAFF
TGTGCCAGCAGCAAGGGGACAGGGGGATACACTGAAGCTTTCTTT
>TRBV4-1|TRBD1|TRBJ2-1
CASSLQGAVYNEQFF
TGCGCCAGCAGCCTACAGGGGGCGGTCTACAATGAGCAGTTCTTC
>TRBV5-4|-|TRBJ1-1
CASSLSGEGTEAFF
TGTGCCAGCAGCTTATCAGGGGAGGGCACTGAAGCTTTCTTT
>TRBV5-4|TRBD2|TRBJ2-7
CASRGSGGLLEEQYF
TGTGCCAGCCGGGGGAGCGGGGGGCTCCTTGAGGAGCAGTACTTC
>TRBV6-1|-|TRBJ1-5
CASSEHAGGARSNQPQHF
TGTGCCAGCAGTGAACACGCGGGGGGTGCCCGTAGCAATCAGCCCCAGCATTTT
>TRBV7-8|TRBD1|TRBJ1-5
CASSLPGQGGVNQPQHF
TGTGCCAGCAGCTTACCCGGACAGGGGGGAGTCAATCAGCCCCAGCATTTT
>TRBV2|-|TRBJ1-1
CASSGRGAAEAFF
TGTGCCAGCAGTGGACGGGGGGCGGCTGAAGCTTTCTTT
>TRBV10-3|TRBD2|TRBJ2-7
CAISGGTSPYEQYF
TGTGCCATCAGTGGTGGGACTAGCCCCTACGAGCAGTACTTC
>TRBV9|-|TRBJ2-5
CASTPEQGPEEGPQYF
TGTGCCAGCACCCCCGAACAGGGTCCCGAAGAGGGGCCCCAGTACTTC
>TRBV15|TRBD2|TRBJ2-1
CATSRDLLAGNNEQFF
TGTGCCACCAGCAGAGATCTACTAGCGGGGAACAATGAGCAGTTCTTC
>TRBV7-9|-|TRBJ1-1
CASSLSSGHEAFF
TGTGCCAGCAGCTTATCATCAGGCCATGAAGCTTTCTTT
>TRBV5-6|-|TRBJ1-1
CASSLMNTEAFF
TGTGCCAGCAGCCTTATGAACACTGAAGCTTTCTTT
>TRBV2|TRBD1|TRBJ1-2
CASSDVQGYGYTF
TGTGCCAGCAGTGATGTACAGGGGTACGGCTACACCTTC
>TRBV5-6|-|TRBJ2-7
CASSEETYEQYF
TGTGCCAGCAGTGAGGAGACGTACGAGCAGTACTTC